This TCR beta chain comes out of a study of blood T cell repertoires in COVID-19. Study summary: The cDNA or gDNA used as material had been derived from T cells, B-cell-depleted T cells, or PBMCs.

Sequenced by immunoSEQ multiplex PCR; TCRdb stores in-frame clones only, minus some. The data show about 120,000 clones, less than 90% seen once. Specimen: peripheral blood. The receptor was isolated from a man older than 75 with active or convalescent COVID-19.

The CDR3 region is CATSRSRGHLEQFF. The CDR3 nucleotides are TGTGCCACCAGCCGTAGTAGGGGCCACCTAGAGCAGTTCTTC. This sequence joins TRBV15 and TRBJ2-1, with D tentatively TRBD1 (5 bases). Trimming stripped 5 bases from V and 10 bases from J, with 18 bases between. The CDR3 totals 14 residues. Germline V gene sequence: CDR1 LNHNV, CDR2 YYDKDF (reference sequence).